Presented here are 9 T cell receptor beta chains from one specimen sequenced in a study of graft-versus-host responses after intestinal transplantation. Lamina propria and intraepithelial lymphocytes were released by processing graft tissue. The protocol was immunoSEQ multiplex PCR, while the TCRdb copy is restricted to in-frame clones and leaves out a portion. This sample has around 9,800 clones, with less than 80% found just once. The sample in question was ileum tissue, obtained roughly 530 days after intestinal transplant. The receptors come from a human patient who received an intestinal transplant, so some T cells may come from the graft donor.

This clone was found once. The chain combines TRBV6-5 with TRBJ2-1; D perhaps matches TRBD1 (6 bases). The germline V gene has CDR1 MNHEY and CDR2 SVGAGI. Trimming took 3 bases from V and 1 from J, leaving 7 bases between them. CDR3 length: 14 amino acids. The CDR3 sequence: CASSYQGSYNEQFF. CDR3 coding DNA: TGTGCCAGCAGTTATCAGGGGTCCTACAATGAGCAGTTCTTC.

This chain links TRBV5-4 with TRBJ2-5; no clear D gene. The end of the DNA aligns better with TRBJ2-7, so the J call may be wrong. The CDR3 runs 13 residues. Germline CDR1 is SGHNT and CDR2 is YYREEE (reference sequence). The CDR3 sequence is CASSEGWAYEQYF. CDR3 nucleotide sequence: TGTGCCAGCAGCGAAGGGTGGGCCTACGAGCAGTACTTC.

The chain has TRBV18 and TRBJ1-6; D gene ambiguous. Germline V gives CDR1 KGHSH, CDR2 LQKENI. The CDR3 is 16 residues long. Trimming shortened V by 3 bases and J by 3 bases, and 12 bases separated the two germline ends. As DNA, the CDR3 is TGTGCCAGCTCACCGTTGCCTCCCAACTATAATTCACCCCTCCACTTT. Translated: CASSPLPPNYNSPLHF.

CDR3: CACRDRGPQFTSVGGWNTEAFF. The CDR3 DNA reads as TGTGCCTGCCGGGACAGGGGACCCCAGTTTACTAGCGTTGGAGGCTGGAACACTGAAGCTTTCTTT. This chain links TRBV28 with TRBJ1-1, with 10 positions matching TRBD1. Trimming removed 11 bases from V and 1 base from J; junction bases left unmatched: 31. There are 22 residues in the CDR3. In germline, CDR1 is MDHEN, CDR2 SYDVKM. The whole variable domain, filled in from reference TRBV28 and TRBJ1-1, reads DVKVTQSSRYLVKRTGEKVFLECVQDMDHENMFWYRQDPGLGLRLIYFSYDVKMKEKGDIPEGYSVSREKKERFSLILESASTNQTSMYLCACRDRGPQFTSVGGWNTEAFFGQGTRLTVV.

The rearrangement uses TRBV5-6 and TRBJ2-7; 9 bases line up with TRBD1. J gave up 2 bases and V 2 bases, and 8 bases lay outside the gene matches. The germline V gene encodes CDR1 SGHDT and CDR2 YYEEEE. The CDR3 extends over 16 amino acids. The CDR3 region is CASSLPGTGTAYEQYF. Written as DNA, the CDR3 is TGTGCCAGCAGCTTACCCGGGACAGGGACTGCCTACGAGCAGTACTTC. The entire variable domain, with the rest obtained from reference TRBV5-6 and TRBJ2-7, is as follows: DAGVTQSPTHLIKTRGQQVTLRCSPKSGHDTVSWYQQALGQGPQFIFQYYEEEERQRGNFPDRFSGHQFPNYSSELNVNALLLGDSALYLCASSLPGTGTAYEQYFGPGTRLTVT.

The V call is TRBV7-9, the J call TRBJ2-1; 8 bases line up with TRBD2. CDR1 is SEHNR and CDR2 is FQNEAQ in the germline V gene (reference sequence). There are 16 residues in the CDR3. Trimming at V came to 4 bases and at J to 1 base, leaving 6 bases not matched to a gene. CDR3 residues: CASSSPREGSYNEQFF. The DNA for the CDR3 is TGTGCCAGCAGCTCCCCCCGGGAGGGTTCCTACAATGAGCAGTTCTTC.

J is TRBJ1-1 and V is TRBV13; maybe TRBD1 (5 bases). V shed 0 bases and J shed 9 bases, with 14 bases lying between them. The CDR3 length is 14 residues. Per germline, CDR1 PRHDT and CDR2 FYEKMQ (reference sequence). The CDR3 region is CASSLGGLWGQAFF. The CDR3 coding sequence is TGTGCCAGCAGCTTAGGGGGGCTCTGGGGCCAAGCTTTCTTT.

The chain combines TRBV5-1 with TRBJ1-5, with D maybe TRBD1 (5 bases). Germline loops: CDR1 SGHRS, CDR2 YFSETQ. This CDR3 has 15 residues. Between the trimmed V and J ends, which lost 4 bases and 0 bases, there was a span of 11 bases. In DNA form, the CDR3 reads TGCGCCAGCAGCCCCTGGGGCGGTAGCAATCAGCCCCAGCATTTT. Its translation: CASSPWGGSNQPQHF.

The rearrangement uses TRBV7-2 and TRBJ1-3; D uncertain. Trimming left V 5 bases short and J 4 bases short, with 12 bases between. Germline V gene data show CDR1 as SGHTA and CDR2 as FQGNSA. This CDR3 has 14 amino acids. In nucleotides, the CDR3 is TGTGCCAGCAGCCCTCCAGTAGTAGGAAACACCATATATTTT. Protein product: CASSPPVVGNTIYF.